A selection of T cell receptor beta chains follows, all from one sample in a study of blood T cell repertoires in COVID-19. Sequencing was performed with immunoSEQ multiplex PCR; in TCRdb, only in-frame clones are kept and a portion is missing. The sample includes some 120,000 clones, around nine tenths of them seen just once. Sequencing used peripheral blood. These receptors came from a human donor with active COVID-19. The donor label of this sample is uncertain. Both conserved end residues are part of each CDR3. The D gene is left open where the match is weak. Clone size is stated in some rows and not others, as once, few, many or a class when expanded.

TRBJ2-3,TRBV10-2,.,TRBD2,CASSEPGLAARTDTQYF,TGCGCCAGCAGTGAGCCAGGACTAGCGGCCCGCACAGATACGCAGTATTTT
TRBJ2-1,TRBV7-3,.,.,CASSLTAAPPYNEQFF,TGTGCCAGCAGCTTAACGGCGGCCCCCCCTTACAATGAGCAGTTCTTC
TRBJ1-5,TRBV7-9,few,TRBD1,CASSFSGQGRNQPQHF,TGTGCCAGCAGCTTTTCCGGACAGGGGCGGAATCAGCCCCAGCATTTT
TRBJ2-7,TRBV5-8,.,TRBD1,CASSLAGGRGHYEQYF,TGTGCCAGCAGCTTGGCCGGGGGCAGGGGGCATTACGAGCAGTACTTC
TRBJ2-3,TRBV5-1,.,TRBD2,CASSLETGGLVGTQYF,TGCGCCAGCAGCTTGGAAACGGGGGGGCTCGTAGGAACGCAGTATTTT
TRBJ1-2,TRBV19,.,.,CASSPAGRKGYGYTF,TGTGCCAGTAGTCCGGCAGGGAGGAAAGGCTATGGCTACACCTTC
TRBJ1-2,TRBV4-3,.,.,CASSRGQNYGYTF,TGCGCCAGCAGCCGAGGACAGAACTATGGCTACACCTTC
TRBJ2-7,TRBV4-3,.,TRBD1,CASSQEEGDSPYEQYF,TGCGCCAGCAGCCAAGAAGAGGGGGACAGTCCCTACGAGCAGTACTTC
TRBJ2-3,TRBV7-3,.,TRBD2,CASSLFVWNTAGSGATDTQYF,TGTGCCAGCAGCTTATTTGTGTGGAATACCGCGGGTAGCGGGGCCACAGATACGCAGTATTTT
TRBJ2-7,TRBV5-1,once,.,CASSLGAGGTKEQYF,TGCGCCAGCAGCTTGGGGGCCGGAGGTACGAAGGAGCAGTACTTC
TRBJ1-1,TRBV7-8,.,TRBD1,CASSLADRGATEAFF,TGTGCCAGCAGCTTAGCGGACAGGGGGGCAACTGAAGCTTTCTTT
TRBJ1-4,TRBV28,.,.,CASSSGHGSEKLFF,TGTGCCAGCAGCTCCGGACACGGGAGTGAAAAACTGTTTTTT
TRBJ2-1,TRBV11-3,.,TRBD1,CASSISGTAYNEQFF,TGTGCCAGCAGCATCTCCGGGACAGCCTACAATGAGCAGTTCTTC
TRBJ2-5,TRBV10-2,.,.,CASSRGRETQYF,TGCGCCAGCAGTAGGGGCAGAGAGACCCAGTACTTC
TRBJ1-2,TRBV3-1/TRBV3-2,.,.,CASSQEGRGGYGYTF,TGTGCCAGCAGCCAAGAGGGCAGGGGTGGCTATGGCTACACCTTC
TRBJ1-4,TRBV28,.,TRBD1,CASRTGGRRDEKLFF,TGTGCCAGCAGGACAGGGGGCAGAAGGGATGAAAAACTGTTTTTT
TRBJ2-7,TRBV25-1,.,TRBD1,CASSADRLYEQYF,TGTGCCAGCAGTGCGGACAGGCTCTACGAGCAGTACTTC
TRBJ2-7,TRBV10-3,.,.,CAIRDTTGYEQYF,TGTGCCATCAGAGACACAACGGGGTACGAGCAGTACTTC
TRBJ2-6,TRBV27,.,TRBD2,CASSRTSGGFSGANVLTF,TGTGCCAGCAGCAGGACTAGCGGGGGCTTCTCTGGGGCCAACGTCCTGACTTTC
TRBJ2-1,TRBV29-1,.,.,CSDRTASYNEQFF,TGCAGCGACAGGACGGCTTCCTACAATGAGCAGTTCTTC
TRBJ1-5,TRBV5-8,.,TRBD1,CASSEIQGAGVYGNQPQHF,TGTGCCAGCAGCGAAATACAGGGGGCCGGGGTATACGGCAATCAGCCCCAGCATTTT
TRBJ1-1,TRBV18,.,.,CASSPQEYLNTEAFF,TGTGCCAGCTCACCACAGGAGTATTTGAACACTGAAGCTTTCTTT
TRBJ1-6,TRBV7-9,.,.,CASSFMLQSPLHF,TGTGCCAGCAGCTTTATGTTGCAGTCACCCCTCCACTTT
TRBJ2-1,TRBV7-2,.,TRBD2,CASSLLGGGGTNNEQFF,TGTGCCAGCAGCTTACTGGGAGGCGGGGGGACTAACAATGAGCAGTTCTTC
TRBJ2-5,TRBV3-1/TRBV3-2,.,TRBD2,CASSQGTSGGYQETQYF,TGTGCCAGCAGCCAAGGAACTAGCGGGGGGTATCAAGAGACCCAGTACTTC
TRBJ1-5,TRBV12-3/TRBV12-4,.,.,CASTLGDQPQHF,TGTGCCAGCACCCTAGGGGATCAGCCCCAGCATTTT
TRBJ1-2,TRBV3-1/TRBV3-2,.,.,CASSQRKYGYTF,TGTGCCAGCAGCCAGCGAAAATATGGCTACACCTTC
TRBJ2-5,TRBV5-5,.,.,CASSLGGEETQYF,TGTGCCAGCAGCTTGGGCGGAGAAGAGACCCAGTACTTC
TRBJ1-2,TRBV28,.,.,CASSFFSYGYTF,TGTGCCAGCAGTTTCTTTTCCTATGGCTACACCTTC
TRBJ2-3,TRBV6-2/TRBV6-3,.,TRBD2,CASSYSISGGDTQYF,TGTGCCAGCAGTTACTCGATTAGCGGGGGTGATACGCAGTATTTT
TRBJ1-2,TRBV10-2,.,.,CASSDGGYDGYTF,TGCGCCAGCAGTGATGGGGGGTATGATGGCTACACCTTC
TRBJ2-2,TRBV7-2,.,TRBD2,CASSPRGGTGELFF,TGTGCCAGCAGCCCGCGGGGGGGTACCGGGGAGCTGTTTTTT
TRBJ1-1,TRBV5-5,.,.,CASSLDPREAFF,TGTGCCAGCAGCTTGGATCCGCGAGAAGCTTTCTTT
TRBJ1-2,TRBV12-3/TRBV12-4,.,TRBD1,CASSYGTDGYTF,TGTGCCAGCAGTTACGGGACAGATGGCTACACCTTC
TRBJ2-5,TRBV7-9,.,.,CASSSIGQGRETQYF,TGTGCCAGCAGCTCGATAGGGCAGGGTAGGGAGACCCAGTACTTC